The clone carrying this T cell receptor (beta chain) appeared once. The CDR3 runs 16 residues. The ends lost 0 bases at V and 0 bases at J; junction bases unmatched: 5. Germline CDR1 is SGHTA and CDR2 is FQGNSA. The sample belongs to a study of OX40 agonist ivuxolimab in advanced cancers. Assay used: immunoSEQ multiplex PCR; TCRdb lists only in-frame clones, some missing. The table lists several thousand clones, approximately 70% of them singletons. Patients with autoimmune history or systemic immunosuppression were excluded. The V and J genes are TRBV7-2 and TRBJ2-7; 7 bases map to TRBD2. The receptor was isolated from an adult with an advanced solid tumor such as melanoma, head and neck, liver or kidney cancer. Sequencing used CD4+ or CD8+ T cells sorted from blood, obtained in a trial of the OX40 agonist ivuxolimab. The CDR3 bases are TGTGCCAGCAGCTTAGCGCTGGGGGAGGGCTCCTACGAGCAGTACTTC. Translated, it gives CASSLALGEGSYEQYF.